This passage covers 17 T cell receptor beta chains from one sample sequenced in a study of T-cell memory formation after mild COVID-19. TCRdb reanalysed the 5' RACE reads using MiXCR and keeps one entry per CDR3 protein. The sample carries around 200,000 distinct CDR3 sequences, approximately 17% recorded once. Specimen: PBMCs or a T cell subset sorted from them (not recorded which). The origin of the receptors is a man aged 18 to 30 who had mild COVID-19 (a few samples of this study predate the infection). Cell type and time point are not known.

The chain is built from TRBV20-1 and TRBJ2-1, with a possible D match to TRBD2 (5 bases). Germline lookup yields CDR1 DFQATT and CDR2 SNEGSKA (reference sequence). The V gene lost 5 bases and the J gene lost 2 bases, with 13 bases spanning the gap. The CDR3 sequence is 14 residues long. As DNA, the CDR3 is TGCAGTGCTCTCCGGGGTGGAGCCTACAATGAGCAGTTCTTC. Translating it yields CSALRGGAYNEQFF.

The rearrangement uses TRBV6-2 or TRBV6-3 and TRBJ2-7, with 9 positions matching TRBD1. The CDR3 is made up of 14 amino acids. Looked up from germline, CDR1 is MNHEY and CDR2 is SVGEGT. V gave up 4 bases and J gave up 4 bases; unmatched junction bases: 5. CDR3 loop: CASSLGQGHYEQYV. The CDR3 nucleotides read TGTGCCAGCAGTTTAGGACAGGGGCATTACGAGCAGTACGTC.

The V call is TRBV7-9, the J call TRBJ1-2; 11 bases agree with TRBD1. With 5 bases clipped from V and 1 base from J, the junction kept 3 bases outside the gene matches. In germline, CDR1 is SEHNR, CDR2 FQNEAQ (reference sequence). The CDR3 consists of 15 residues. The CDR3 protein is CASSPGTGGNYGYTF. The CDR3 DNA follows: TGTGCCAGCAGCCCAGGGACAGGGGGTAACTATGGCTACACCTTC.

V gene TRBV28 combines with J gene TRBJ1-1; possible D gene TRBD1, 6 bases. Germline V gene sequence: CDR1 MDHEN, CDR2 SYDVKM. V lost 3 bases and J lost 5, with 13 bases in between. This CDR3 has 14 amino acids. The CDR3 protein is CASSFRQETTEAFF. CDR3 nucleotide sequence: TGTGCCAGCAGTTTCCGACAGGAAACGACTGAAGCTTTCTTT.

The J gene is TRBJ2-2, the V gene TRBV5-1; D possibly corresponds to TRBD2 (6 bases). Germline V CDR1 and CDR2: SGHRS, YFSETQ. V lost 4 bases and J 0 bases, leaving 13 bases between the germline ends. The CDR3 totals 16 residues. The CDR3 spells CASSPVGGTNTGELFF. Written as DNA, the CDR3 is TGCGCCAGCAGCCCGGTGGGCGGGACGAACACCGGGGAGCTGTTTTTT.

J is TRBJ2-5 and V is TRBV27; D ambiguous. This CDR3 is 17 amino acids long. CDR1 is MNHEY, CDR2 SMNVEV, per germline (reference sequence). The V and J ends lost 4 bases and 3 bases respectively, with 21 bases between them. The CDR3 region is CASSSLSLWTEKETQYF. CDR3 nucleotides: TGTGCCAGCAGTTCACTATCCCTGTGGACGGAAAAAGAGACCCAGTACTTC.

This CDR3 is CASRGEKLFF. The CDR3 coding sequence is TGTGCCAGCCGCGGGGAAAAACTGTTTTTT. The chain is built from TRBV12-3 or TRBV12-4 and TRBJ1-4; D not resolved. V lost 8 bases, J lost 8 bases, and 6 bases lay in between. The CDR3 extends over 10 amino acids.

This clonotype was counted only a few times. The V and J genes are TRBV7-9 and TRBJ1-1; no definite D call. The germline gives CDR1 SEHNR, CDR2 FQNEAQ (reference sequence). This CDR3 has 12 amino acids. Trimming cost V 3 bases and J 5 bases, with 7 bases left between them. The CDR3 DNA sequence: TGTGCCAGCAGCTTGGCCTTTACTGAAGCTTTCTTT. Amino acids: CASSLAFTEAFF.

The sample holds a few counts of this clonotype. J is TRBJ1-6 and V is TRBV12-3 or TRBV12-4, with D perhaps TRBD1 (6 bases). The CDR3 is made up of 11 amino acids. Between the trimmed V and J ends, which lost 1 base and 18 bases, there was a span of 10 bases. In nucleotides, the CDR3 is TGTGCCAGCAGTTTAGGGACAGCCCCCCACTTT. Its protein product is CASSLGTAPHF.

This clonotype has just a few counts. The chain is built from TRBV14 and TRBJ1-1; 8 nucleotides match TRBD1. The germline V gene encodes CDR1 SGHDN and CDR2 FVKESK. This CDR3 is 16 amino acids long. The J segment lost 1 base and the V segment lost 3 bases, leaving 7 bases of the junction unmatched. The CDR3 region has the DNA TGTGCCAGCAGCCAGGATCCCGGGACAGGGAACACTGAAGCTTTCTTT. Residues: CASSQDPGTGNTEAFF.

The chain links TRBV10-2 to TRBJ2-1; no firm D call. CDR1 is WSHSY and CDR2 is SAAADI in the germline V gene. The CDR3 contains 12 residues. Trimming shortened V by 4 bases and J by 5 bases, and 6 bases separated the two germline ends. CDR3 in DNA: TGCGCCAGCAGTGTTGTTGACAATGAGCAGTTCTTC. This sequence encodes CASSVVDNEQFF.

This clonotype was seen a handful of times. The CDR3 loop reads CASSLAGGREGSYNEQFF. DNA of the CDR3: TGTGCCAGCAGCTTAGCGGGAGGGAGGGAAGGCTCCTACAATGAGCAGTTCTTC. The V and J genes are TRBV11-2 and TRBJ2-1; 8 positions match TRBD2. Trimming at V came to 1 base and at J to 0 bases, leaving 8 bases not matched to a gene. The germline CDR1 and CDR2 sequences are SGHAT and FQNNGV. The CDR3 has 18 residues. The whole variable domain, filled in from reference TRBV11-2 and TRBJ2-1, reads EAGVAQSPRYKIIEKRQSVAFWCNPISGHATLYWYQQILGQGPKLLIQFQNNGVVDDSQLPKDRFSAERLKGVDSTLKIQPAKLEDSAVYLCASSLAGGREGSYNEQFFGPGTRLTVL.

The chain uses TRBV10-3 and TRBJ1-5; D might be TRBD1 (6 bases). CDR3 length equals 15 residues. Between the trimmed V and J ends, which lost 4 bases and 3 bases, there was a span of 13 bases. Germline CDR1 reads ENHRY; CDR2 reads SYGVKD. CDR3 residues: CAISVGGPTNQPQHF. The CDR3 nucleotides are TGTGCCATCAGTGTAGGGGGACCGACCAATCAGCCCCAGCATTTT.

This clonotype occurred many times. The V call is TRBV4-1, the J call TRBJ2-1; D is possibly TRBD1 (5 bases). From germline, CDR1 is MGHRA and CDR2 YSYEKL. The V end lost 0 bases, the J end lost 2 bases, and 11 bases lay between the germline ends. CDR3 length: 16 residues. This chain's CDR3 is CASSQDRRGTYNEQFF. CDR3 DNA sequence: TGCGCCAGCAGCCAAGATCGAAGGGGAACCTACAATGAGCAGTTCTTC.

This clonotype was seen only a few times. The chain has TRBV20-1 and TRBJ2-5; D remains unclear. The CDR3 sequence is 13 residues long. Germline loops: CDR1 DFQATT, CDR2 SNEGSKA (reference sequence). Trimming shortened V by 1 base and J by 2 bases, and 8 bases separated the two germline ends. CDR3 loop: CSARVGSQETQYF. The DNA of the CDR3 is TGCAGTGCTAGAGTGGGATCTCAAGAGACCCAGTACTTC.

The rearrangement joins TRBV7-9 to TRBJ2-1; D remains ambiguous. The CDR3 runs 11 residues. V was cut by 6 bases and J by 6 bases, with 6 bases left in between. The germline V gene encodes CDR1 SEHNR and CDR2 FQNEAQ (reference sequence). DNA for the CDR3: TGTGCCAGCAGTCGGTCCAATGAGCAGTTCTTC. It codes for CASSRSNEQFF.

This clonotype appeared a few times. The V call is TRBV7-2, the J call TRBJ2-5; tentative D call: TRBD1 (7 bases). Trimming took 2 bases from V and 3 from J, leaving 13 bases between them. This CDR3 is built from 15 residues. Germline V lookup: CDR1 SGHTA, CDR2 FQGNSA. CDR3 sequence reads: CASSLRQGGEETQYF. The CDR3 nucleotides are TGTGCCAGCAGCTTACGTCAGGGGGGTGAAGAGACCCAGTACTTC.